The clone carrying this T cell receptor (beta chain) appeared many times. The antigen is not known. The sample comes from a study of response to subunit inactivated influenza vaccine. Study findings and constraints: Authors suggested each seasonal flu vaccination may recruit only limited numbers of new T cells.

This CDR3 region has 13 residues. CDR1 and CDR2 from the germline V gene are SNHLY and FYNNEI. Between the trimmed V and J ends, which lost 7 bases and 7 bases, there was a span of 11 bases. Via MiXCR, TCRdb re-called the RT-PCR reads, giving one row per CDR3 protein. The sample carries almost 250,000 distinct CDR3 sequences, approximately 12% recorded once. The sequenced sample was non-naive T cells sorted from PBMCs, obtained less than 15 days before vaccination. J is TRBJ1-6 and V is TRBV2; D uncertain. The clonotype was recovered from a man aged 45-60 years who received an inactivated influenza vaccine. CDR3 in amino acids: CASKRQQNSPLHF. The DNA of the CDR3 is TGTGCCAGCAAGAGGCAGCAAAATTCACCCCTCCACTTT.